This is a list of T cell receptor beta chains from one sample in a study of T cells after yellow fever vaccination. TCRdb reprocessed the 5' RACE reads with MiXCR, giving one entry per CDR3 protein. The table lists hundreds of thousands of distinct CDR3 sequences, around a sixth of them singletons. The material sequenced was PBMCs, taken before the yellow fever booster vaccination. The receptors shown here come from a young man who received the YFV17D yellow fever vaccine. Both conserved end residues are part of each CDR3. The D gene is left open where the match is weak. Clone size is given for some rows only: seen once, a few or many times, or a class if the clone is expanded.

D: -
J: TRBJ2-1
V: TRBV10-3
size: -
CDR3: CAISERELYNEQFF
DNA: TGTGCCATCAGTGAGCGGGAGCTCTACAATGAGCAGTTCTTC

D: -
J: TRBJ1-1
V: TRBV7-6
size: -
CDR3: CASSPRDPEAFF
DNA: TGTGCCAGCAGCCCCCGGGACCCTGAAGCTTTCTTT

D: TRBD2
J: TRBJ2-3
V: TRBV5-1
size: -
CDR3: CASSLGLPEDTQYF
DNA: TGCGCCAGCAGCCTGGGACTACCCGAAGATACGCAGTATTTT

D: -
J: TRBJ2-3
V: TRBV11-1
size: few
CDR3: CASSPRPPDTQYF
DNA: TGTGCCAGCAGCCCGCGGCCGCCGGATACGCAGTATTTT

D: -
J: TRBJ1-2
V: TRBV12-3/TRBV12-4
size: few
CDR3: CASRYSYGYTF
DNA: TGTGCCAGCAGATATAGCTATGGCTACACCTTC

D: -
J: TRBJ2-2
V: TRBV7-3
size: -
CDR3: CASSLTSRNTGELFF
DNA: TGTGCCAGCAGCTTAACATCAAGGAACACCGGGGAGCTGTTTTTT

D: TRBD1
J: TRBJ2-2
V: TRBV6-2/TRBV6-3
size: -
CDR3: CASSKAGTGHTGELFF
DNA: TGTGCCAGCAGTAAAGCCGGGACAGGGCACACCGGGGAGCTGTTTTTT

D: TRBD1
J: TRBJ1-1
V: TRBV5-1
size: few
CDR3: CASSYGQAEAFF
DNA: TGCGCCAGCAGCTACGGACAGGCTGAAGCTTTCTTT

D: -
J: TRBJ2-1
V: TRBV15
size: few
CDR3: CATSRDPSPIYNEQFF
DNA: TGTGCCACCAGCAGAGATCCCAGTCCTATATACAATGAGCAGTTCTTC

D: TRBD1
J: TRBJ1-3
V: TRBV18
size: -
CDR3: CASSPRTGTNTIYF
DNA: TGTGCCAGCTCACCGCGGACAGGGACTAACACCATATATTTT

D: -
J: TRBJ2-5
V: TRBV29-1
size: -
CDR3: CSVERRRGETQYF
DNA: TGCAGCGTTGAACGACGGCGAGGAGAGACCCAGTACTTC

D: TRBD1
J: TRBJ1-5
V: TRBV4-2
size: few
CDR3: CASSQDLGQGPYNQPQHF
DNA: TGTGCCAGCAGCCAAGATCTGGGACAGGGGCCTTACAATCAGCCCCAGCATTTT

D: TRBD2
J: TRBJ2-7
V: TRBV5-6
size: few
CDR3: CASSFVLFVDGGVHEQYF
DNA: TGTGCCAGCAGCTTCGTTTTGTTTGTCGATGGGGGGGTCCACGAGCAGTACTTC

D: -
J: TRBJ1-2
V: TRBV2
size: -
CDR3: CASSQGFGYTF
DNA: TGTGCCAGCAGCCAAGGTTTTGGCTACACCTTC

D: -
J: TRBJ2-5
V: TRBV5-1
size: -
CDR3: CASSGPSMETQYF
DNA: TGCGCCAGCAGCGGACCTTCGATGGAGACCCAGTACTTC

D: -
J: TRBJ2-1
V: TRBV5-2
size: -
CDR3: CASKQGEDEQFF
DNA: TGTGCCAGCAAACAGGGGGAGGATGAGCAGTTCTTC

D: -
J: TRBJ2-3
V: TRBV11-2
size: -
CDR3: CASSRLKTRADTQYF
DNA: TGTGCCAGCAGCCGCCTAAAAACCCGGGCAGATACGCAGTATTTT

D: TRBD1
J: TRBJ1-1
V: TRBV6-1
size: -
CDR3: CASSEEGAVEAFF
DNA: TGTGCCAGCAGTGAAGAGGGGGCGGTTGAAGCTTTCTTT

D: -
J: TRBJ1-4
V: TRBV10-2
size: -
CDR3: CASSDRNEKLFF
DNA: TGCGCCAGCAGTGACAGGAACGAAAAACTGTTTTTT

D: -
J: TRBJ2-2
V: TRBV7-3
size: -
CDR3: CASSLRGGPHTGELFF
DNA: TGTGCCAGCAGCTTACGAGGGGGGCCGCACACCGGGGAGCTGTTTTTT

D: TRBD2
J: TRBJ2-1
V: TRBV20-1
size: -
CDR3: CSARDILAGVGNEQFF
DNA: TGCAGTGCTAGAGATATCCTAGCGGGGGTTGGGAATGAGCAGTTCTTC

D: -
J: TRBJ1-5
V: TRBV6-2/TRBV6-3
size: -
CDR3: CASSFPSPNQPQHF
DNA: TGTGCCAGCAGTTTCCCGTCTCCCAATCAGCCCCAGCATTTT

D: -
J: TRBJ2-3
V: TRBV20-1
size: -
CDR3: CSARDRGNTDTQYF
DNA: TGCAGTGCTAGAGATCGGGGGAACACAGATACGCAGTATTTT

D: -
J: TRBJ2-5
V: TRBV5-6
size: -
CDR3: CASSTGQLQETQYF
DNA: TGTGCCAGCAGCACGGGGCAACTCCAAGAGACCCAGTACTTC

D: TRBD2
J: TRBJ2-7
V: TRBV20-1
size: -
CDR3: CSARGGGSSYEQYF
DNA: TGCAGTGCTAGGGGCGGGGGGAGCTCCTACGAGCAGTACTTC

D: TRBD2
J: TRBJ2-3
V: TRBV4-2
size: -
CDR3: CASSQDPGTSGAVQYF
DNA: TGTGCCAGCAGCCAAGACCCCGGGACTAGCGGGGCCGTGCAGTATTTT

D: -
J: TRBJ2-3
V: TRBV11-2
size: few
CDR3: CASSFGRGPDTQYF
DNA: TGTGCCAGCAGCTTTGGCCGCGGTCCAGATACGCAGTATTTT

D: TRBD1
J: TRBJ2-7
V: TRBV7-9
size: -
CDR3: CASISDRPEQYF
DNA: TGTGCCAGCATCTCGGACAGGCCCGAGCAGTACTTC

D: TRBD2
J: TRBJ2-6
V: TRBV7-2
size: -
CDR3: CASRPPGGSGANVLTF
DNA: TGTGCCAGCAGGCCTCCCGGGGGGTCTGGGGCCAACGTCCTGACTTTC

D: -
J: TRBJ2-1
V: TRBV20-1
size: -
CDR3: CSAEDGVEGEQFF
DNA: TGCAGTGCGGAAGATGGGGTGGAAGGTGAGCAGTTCTTC

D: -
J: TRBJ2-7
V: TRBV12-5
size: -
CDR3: CASGRTSASLGEQYF
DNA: TGTGCTAGTGGCCGCACTTCTGCGTCGCTGGGGGAGCAGTACTTC

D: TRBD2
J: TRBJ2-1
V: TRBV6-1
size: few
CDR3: CASSEETRLAGYNEQFF
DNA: TGTGCCAGCAGTGAAGAGACGAGGCTAGCGGGTTACAATGAGCAGTTCTTC

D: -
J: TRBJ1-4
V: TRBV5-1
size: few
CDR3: CASTNTATNEKLFF
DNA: TGCGCCAGCACCAACACCGCAACTAATGAAAAACTGTTTTTT